These T cell receptor beta chains were read from a single sample in a study of T cells in Graves' hyperthyroidism and ophthalmopathy. TCRdb re-called the multiplex PCR reads with MiXCR, one entry per CDR3 protein. The table shows approximately 700,000 distinct CDR3 sequences, with nearly 45% occurring only once. The specimen was peripheral blood or thyroid tissue (not recorded which). These receptor sequences come from an adult man with Graves' disease, either hyperthyroidism or ophthalmopathy (not recorded which). CDR3s include the opening cysteine and the closing phenylalanine or tryptophan. D genes are given only for firm matches. Part of the rows lack a size; the others show once, few, many or a class for expanded clones.

>TRBD1|TRBJ1-6|TRBV25-1|NA
TGTGCCAGCAGTGACCCAGGACAGGGGGCTTCACCCCTCCACTTT
CASSDPGQGASPLHF
>TRBD1|TRBJ1-1|TRBV11-2|NA
TGTGCCAGCAGCTCAGGACAGGGATCGAACACTGAAGCTTTCTTT
CASSSGQGSNTEAFF
>NA|TRBJ2-5|TRBV7-9|many
TGTGCCAGCACCTCCCTCGGGGAGACCCAGTACTTC
CASTSLGETQYF
>TRBD1|TRBJ1-3|TRBV2|many
TGTGCCAGCAGTGATGGGACAGCTGGAAACACCATATATTTT
CASSDGTAGNTIYF
>NA|TRBJ2-5|TRBV10-3|NA
TGTGCCATCAGTGGGGGTGGCCAGAGTTCGGCCCGGACCCAAGAGACCCAGTACTTC
CAISGGGQSSARTQETQYF
>NA|TRBJ2-7|TRBV2|many
TGTGCCAGCAGTGATTATGGACACAAGCGGTTC
CASSDYGHKRF
>NA|TRBJ1-4|TRBV7-8|many
TGTGCCAGCAGCTTAGATCCAGTAACTAATGAAAAACTGTTTTTT
CASSLDPVTNEKLFF
>TRBD1|TRBJ2-6|TRBV2|NA
TGTGCCAGCAGTGAAGCAGGGGGCACGAGTGCTTTC
CASSEAGGTSAF
>NA|TRBJ2-1|TRBV25-1|few
TGTGCCAGCAGTGAACCCTACTCGGATGAGCAGTTCTTC
CASSEPYSDEQFF
>TRBD1|TRBJ2-7|TRBV12-3/TRBV12-4|few
TGTGCCAGCAGTCCCCGGACAGGATACTACGAGCAGTACTTC
CASSPRTGYYEQYF
>TRBD1|TRBJ1-6|TRBV27|NA
TGTGCCAGCAGTTTAAACAGGGGCGGCTCACCCCTCCACTTT
CASSLNRGGSPLHF
>TRBD2|TRBJ2-2|TRBV6-6|NA
TGTGCCAGCAGCCGCGCCGGACTAGCGAACACCGGGGAGCTGTTTTTT
CASSRAGLANTGELFF
>NA|TRBJ1-4|TRBV7-6|NA
TGCGCCAGCAGCCAAGAGGAGGTTGGAACTAATGAAAAACTGTTTTTT
CASSQEEVGTNEKLFF
>NA|TRBJ2-7|TRBV29-1|NA
TGCAGCTCCGGACGCACGAGCTCCTACGAGCAGTACTTC
CSSGRTSSYEQYF
>NA|TRBJ1-2|TRBV7-2|many
TGTGCCAGCAGCTTAGCGTTAAGCAGGGACTATGGCTACACCTTC
CASSLALSRDYGYTF
>NA|TRBJ2-7|TRBV7-9|many
TGTGCCAGCAGCTTAAGGGGTACCTACGAGCAGTACTTC
CASSLRGTYEQYF
>NA|TRBJ1-2|TRBV4-1|NA
TGCGCCAGCAGCCAAGCGGAGTTCTATGGCTACACCTTC
CASSQAEFYGYTF
>TRBD1|TRBJ2-7|TRBV20-1|NA
TGCAGTGCTAGAGATAGGGGACAGGCGAACTTCTACGAGCAGTACTTC
CSARDRGQANFYEQYF
>NA|TRBJ2-6|TRBV7-3|NA
TGTGCCAGCAGCCAGGGGGGGGGTACTGAAGCTTTC
CASSQGGGTEAF
>NA|TRBJ1-4|TRBV24-1|NA
TGTGCCACCAGTGATCCGAGGGTGGAAAAACTGTTTTTT
CATSDPRVEKLFF
>NA|TRBJ1-3|TRBV2|NA
TGTGCCAGCAGTGAGGACGGAAACACCATATATTTT
CASSEDGNTIYF
>NA|TRBJ2-7|TRBV12-3/TRBV12-4|NA
TGTGCCAGCAAGCATTCTGGGGGAGAGCAGTACTTC
CASKHSGGEQYF
>NA|TRBJ1-4|TRBV20-1|few
TGCAGTGCGATCCGTCTCCTTGGGGGTGAAAAACTGTTTTTT
CSAIRLLGGEKLFF
>TRBD1|TRBJ1-1|TRBV20-1|NA
TGCAGTGCTCTGGGACAGGGGGCTAACACTGAAGCTTTCTTT
CSALGQGANTEAFF
>NA|TRBJ1-1|TRBV5-1|NA
TGCGCCAGCAGAATGACCCATCTTACGGACCCCAACCCTGAAGCTTTCTTT
CASRMTHLTDPNPEAFF
>NA|TRBJ1-2|TRBV13|NA
TGTGCCAGCAGCGACGCGACAGGCCGACTCAACTATGGCTACACCTTC
CASSDATGRLNYGYTF
>NA|TRBJ2-7|TRBV20-1|NA
TGCAGTGCCATCAGGGCGGGTCCCTCCTACGAGCAGTACTTC
CSAIRAGPSYEQYF
>NA|TRBJ1-1|TRBV25-1|NA
TGTGCCAGCAGTGAATTTGGGGGGGGCCCTGAAGCTTTCTTT
CASSEFGGGPEAFF
>NA|TRBJ2-2|TRBV9|many
TGTGCCAGCAGCGTAGTTTCCGGGGAGCTGTTTTTT
CASSVVSGELFF
>TRBD1|TRBJ1-6|TRBV6-5|NA
TGTGCCAGCAGCCCGGAACAGGGGGCTAGTTCACCCCTCCACTTT
CASSPEQGASSPLHF
>TRBD2|TRBJ2-7|TRBV2|NA
TGTGCCAGCAGTTTCGGGGGGTACCGAGGCGAGCAGTACTTC
CASSFGGYRGEQYF
>TRBD2|TRBJ2-3|TRBV6-9|NA
TGTGCCAGCAGTTATCGCGGGGGAGATACGCAGTATTTT
CASSYRGGDTQYF
>NA|TRBJ1-1|TRBV7-2|many
TGTGCCAGCAGCCTCAGGACGGCCGAAGCTTTCTTT
CASSLRTAEAFF
>TRBD1|TRBJ1-2|TRBV11-1|NA
TGTGCCAGCAGCTCCCAGGGGGGACAGGGCTACACCTTC
CASSSQGGQGYTF